The 10 T cell receptor beta chains in this list originate from one sample, sequenced in a study of blood T cell repertoires in COVID-19. The method was immunoSEQ multiplex PCR; TCRdb's version includes in-frame clones alone and lacks a portion of them. The sample shows about 120,000 clones, approximately 90% of them seen only once. The sequencing sample was made of peripheral blood. The receptors originated from a man between 65 and 79 years old with active or convalescent COVID-19.

The chain recombines TRBV6-2 or TRBV6-3 with TRBJ2-3; 10 bases agree with TRBD1. Germline-derived CDR1 and CDR2 are MNHEY and SVGEGT. V lost 2 bases, J lost 6 bases, and 2 bases stayed unmatched. The CDR3 is made up of 14 amino acids. CDR3: CASSYGDRGDTQYF. As DNA, the CDR3 is TGTGCCAGCAGTTACGGGGACAGGGGTGATACGCAGTATTTT.

This chain uses TRBV24-1 with TRBJ2-1, with D uncertain. Per the germline V gene, CDR1 is KGHDR and CDR2 is SFDVKD. Trimming left V 0 bases short and J 0 bases short, with 8 bases between. This CDR3 is built from 16 residues. CDR3 DNA sequence: TGTGCCACCAGTGATTTGTCCCCGGGCTCCTACAATGAGCAGTTCTTC. This translates into CATSDLSPGSYNEQFF.

The V and J genes are TRBV6-5 and TRBJ2-5; TRBD2 agrees at 8 bases. CDR1 MNHEY and CDR2 SVGAGI come from the germline V gene. The junction had 8 bases not matched to a gene; V was cut back by 0 bases and J by 5 bases. CDR3 length: 16 amino acids. The CDR3 DNA is TGTGCCAGCAGTTACTCCGGAGCGGGAGTAAGGGAGACCCAGTACTTC. It encodes CASSYSGAGVRETQYF.

The rearrangement joins TRBV10-3 to TRBJ2-3; 9 bases line up with TRBD2. This CDR3 contains 13 residues. With V trimmed by 7 bases and J by 5 bases, 4 bases remained unmatched. CDR1 is ENHRY, CDR2 SYGVKD, per germline. The CDR3 DNA is TGTGCCATCAATAGCGGGAGTGAAGATACGCAGTATTTT. Residues: CAINSGSEDTQYF.

The chain is built from TRBV4-1 and TRBJ2-5; 14 positions match TRBD2. Trimming took 4 bases from V and 0 from J; bases not matched to a gene: 7. The CDR3 spans 18 residues. Germline CDR1 and CDR2: MGHRA and YSYEKL. The DNA of the CDR3 is TGCGCCAGCAGCCGCGGACTAGCGGGAGGAGTGAACCAAGAGACCCAGTACTTC. Its protein product is CASSRGLAGGVNQETQYF.

The chain joins TRBV27 to TRBJ1-2, with 7 bases aligning to TRBD1. V lost 8 bases to trimming and J lost 1 base; unmatched junction nucleotides: 4. Germline assignment: CDR1 MNHEY and CDR2 SMNVEV (reference sequence). CDR3 length equals 13 residues. CDR3 DNA: TGTGCCAGCCACCGACAGGGTAACTATGGCTACACCTTC. Residues: CASHRQGNYGYTF.

The chain links TRBV5-1 to TRBJ1-1; 7 nucleotides line up with TRBD1. The CDR3 spans 13 residues. From germline, CDR1 is SGHRS and CDR2 YFSETQ. With 6 bases clipped from V and 0 bases from J, the junction kept 2 bases outside the gene matches. The CDR3 DNA follows: TGCGCCAGCACGGGACAGATGAACACTGAAGCTTTCTTT. This codes for CASTGQMNTEAFF.

This chain links TRBV18 with TRBJ1-4; D unclear. The CDR3 runs 11 residues. CDR1 is KGHSH, CDR2 LQKENI, per germline. The V and J ends lost 6 bases and 12 bases respectively, with 11 bases between them. The CDR3 protein is CASSNVSELFF. The CDR3 region has the DNA TGTGCCAGCTCGAATGTTAGTGAACTGTTTTTT. Based on the CDR3 plus reference TRBV18 and TRBJ1-4, the full variable domain is NAGVMQNPRHLVRRRGQEARLRCSPMKGHSHVYWYRQLPEEGLKFMVYLQKENIIDESGMPKERFSAEFPKEGPSILRIQQVVRGDSAAYFCASSNVSELFFGSGTQLSVL.

This clone showed up just once. The rearrangement joins TRBV2 to TRBJ2-7; 7 bases are a match to TRBD1. The CDR3 contains 16 residues. The V and J ends lost 6 bases and 3 bases, in that order; junction bases with no gene match: 14. CDR1 is SNHLY and CDR2 is FYNNEI in the germline V gene. CDR3 region: CASRLTGDAYFYEQYF. CDR3 in DNA: TGTGCCAGCAGACTTACAGGGGACGCGTACTTCTACGAGCAGTACTTC.

This clone was counted a single time. The chain carries TRBV7-2 and TRBJ1-3; 9 positions agree with TRBD1. Trimming at V came to 5 bases and at J to 0 bases, leaving 5 bases not matched to a gene. Germline V CDR1 and CDR2: SGHTA, FQGNSA. The CDR3 covers 16 residues. CDR3 nucleotides: TGTGCCAGCAGCCTACTGGGACAGGGCTCTGGAAACACCATATATTTT. It is translated as CASSLLGQGSGNTIYF.